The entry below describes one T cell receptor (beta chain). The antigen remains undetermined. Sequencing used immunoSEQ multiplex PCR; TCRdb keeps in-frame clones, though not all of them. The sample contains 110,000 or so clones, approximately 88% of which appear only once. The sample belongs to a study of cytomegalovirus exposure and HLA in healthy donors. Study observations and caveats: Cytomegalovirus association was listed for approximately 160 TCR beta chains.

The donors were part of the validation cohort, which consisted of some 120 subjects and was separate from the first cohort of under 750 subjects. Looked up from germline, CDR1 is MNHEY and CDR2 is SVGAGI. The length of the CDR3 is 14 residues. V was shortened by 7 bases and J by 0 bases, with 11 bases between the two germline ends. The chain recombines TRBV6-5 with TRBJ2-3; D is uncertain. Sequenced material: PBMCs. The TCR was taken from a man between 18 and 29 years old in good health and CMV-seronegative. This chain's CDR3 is CASTLSTSTDTQYF. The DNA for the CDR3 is TGTGCCAGCACCCTTAGTACGAGCACAGATACGCAGTATTTT.